Reported below is one T cell receptor beta chain. This clone was recorded a few times. Which antigen it targets is not known. No much larger clone exists at a distance of one base, and base qualities are not known. To sequence the TCRbeta CDR3 region, genomic DNA was isolated from the sorted cells. The immunoSEQ Assay was used to sequence the TCRbeta CDR3 regions. Drawn from immuneACCESS, this table holds only the in-frame rearrangements with V and J called that TCRdb kept. Clones are partly lost; checked studies trace under half to an unresolved V gene and leave the rest unexplained. The sample records tens of thousands of clones, approximately 91% of which are singletons. Together, the top ten hold about 17% of the sample. The trial excluded patients who had a history of autoimmune disease or were on systemic immunosuppression. In every dose cohort, peripheral blood was drawn for TCR sequencing at baseline, cycle 4 day 1, and cycle 7 day 1. Samples were obtained from an open-label, multicenter, first-in-human phase I dose-escalation trial of ivuxolimab. Adults with locally advanced or metastatic head and neck squamous cell, hepatocellular, melanoma or renal cell carcinoma were enrolled in the trial. Before TCR sequencing, CD4+ T cells and CD8+ T cells were sorted from peripheral blood as separate populations.

Trimming takes 3 bases from V and 4 bases from J, and the germline ends sit 7 bases apart. The CDR3 numbers 13 residues from cysteine through phenylalanine. Only the CDR3 DNA stays, 39 bases, in frame from base 1. Per the germline V gene (reference sequence), SEHNR is the CDR1 and FQNEAQ is the CDR2. This specimen comes from a study of OX40 agonist ivuxolimab in advanced cancers. Some background on the complete study: Ivuxolimab was a fully human IgG2 agonistic monoclonal antibody targeting the costimulatory receptor OX40 (CD134). Intravenous ivuxolimab was administered to patients every 2 weeks at six dose levels: 0.01, 0.1, 0.3, 1.5, 3 and 10 mg/kg. Of the roughly 53 patients in dose escalation, about 20 had hepatocellular carcinoma, some 15 had melanoma, 9 had renal cell carcinoma and 9 had head and neck cancer. The dose-escalation cohort was 82.7% male with a mean age of approximately 60 years, ranging from roughly 23 to 79. Prior anti-PD-1, anti-PD-L1 or anti-CTLA-4 therapy was permitted, and approximately 40% of dose-escalation patients had received checkpoint inhibitors. Three dose-escalation patients achieved partial responses, one with hepatocellular carcinoma and two with cutaneous melanoma. Peripheral TCRbeta sequencing aimed to test whether ivuxolimab altered TCR sequence diversity and caused clonal T-cell expansion. The paper covers the monotherapy dose-escalation part of the phase I ivuxolimab trial, which included N of about 50 patients.

General study outcomes and caveats: The antigen specificity of the clonally expanded peripheral T cells was not determined. Low levels of normalized T-cell clonal expansion were also seen in some patients who did not respond. At doses of 0.1 to 3.0 mg/kg, clonal expansion of both CD4+ and CD8+ blood T cells was observed from baseline to week 6. In partial responders in the 0.1-3.0 mg/kg groups, normalized peripheral clonal expansion was found to be among the lowest, especially among CD8+ T cells. After ivuxolimab, expanded clones were on average more numerous among CD8+ T cells than among CD4+ T cells.

Source: CD4+ or CD8+ T cells sorted from blood, taken in a trial of the OX40 agonist ivuxolimab. The receptor's source is an adult with an advanced solid tumor such as melanoma, head and neck, liver or kidney cancer. The V and J segments used are TRBV7-9 and TRBJ1-5; a tentative D call is TRBD1 (6 bases match). The CDR3 region has the sequence CASSFTGNQPQHF. The base sequence is TGTGCCAGCAGCTTTACAGGGAATCAGCCCCAGCATTTT.